The present entry profiles one T cell receptor beta chain with its context. The junction had 7 bases not matched to a gene; V was cut back by 2 bases and J by 2 bases. Germline V gene lookup returns CDR1 SGHRS and CDR2 YFSETQ. The CDR3 runs to 17 residues. The data were taken from a study of technical replicates of blood from a handful of donors. Clones were read by immunoSEQ multiplex PCR, and TCRdb kept only the in-frame ones, dropping some. The table lists 70,000 to 90,000 clones, roughly 92% of them singletons, with 0.3% to 0.5% in the top ten. The receptor was isolated from a human donor in good health. The source material was T cells isolated from PBMCs. The chain joins TRBV5-1 to TRBJ2-3; 11 nucleotides match TRBD2. For the CDR3, the DNA is TGCGCCAGCAGCTTAGGCTGGGGACTAGCGGACACAGATACGCAGTATTTT. Encoded protein: CASSLGWGLADTDTQYF.